Listed below are T cell receptor beta chains from one sample, sequenced in a study of shared clonotypes between healthy human individuals. Data came from immunoSEQ multiplex PCR; TCRdb stores just in-frame clones and leaves some out. This sample has approximately 2.5 million clones, with more than 85% found just once. Material: naive CD4+ T cells from PBMCs. The receptors here all came from a man between 18 and 35 years old in good health. Some clones in this sample may be carry-over from other donors' samples. CDR3s include the opening cysteine and the closing phenylalanine or tryptophan. A D gene is named only where the DNA matches it firmly. Clone size appears in some rows only: once, few, many, or a class for an expanded clone.

d_call: NA
v_call: TRBV5-1
clone_size: NA
j_call: TRBJ2-5
cdr3_aa: CASSLTPGQETQYF
cdr3_nt: TGCGCCAGCAGCTTGACGCCAGGACAAGAGACCCAGTACTTC

d_call: NA
v_call: TRBV6-6
clone_size: NA
j_call: TRBJ1-2
cdr3_aa: CASSFGRHSPGLGYTF
cdr3_nt: TGTGCCAGCAGTTTTGGAAGACATAGCCCAGGCCTTGGCTACACCTTC

d_call: NA
v_call: TRBV9
clone_size: once
j_call: TRBJ2-1
cdr3_aa: CASSLGPTYNEQFF
cdr3_nt: TGTGCCAGCAGTCTGGGACCTACTTACAATGAGCAGTTCTTC

d_call: TRBD2
v_call: TRBV11-3
clone_size: NA
j_call: TRBJ2-1
cdr3_aa: CASSASGGYNEQFF
cdr3_nt: TGTGCCAGCAGCGCGTCGGGAGGCTACAATGAGCAGTTCTTC

d_call: TRBD2
v_call: TRBV11-2
clone_size: NA
j_call: TRBJ2-5
cdr3_aa: CASSLGLAGIQETQYF
cdr3_nt: TGTGCCAGCAGCTTAGGACTAGCGGGCATCCAAGAGACCCAGTACTTC

d_call: TRBD1
v_call: TRBV6-1
clone_size: NA
j_call: TRBJ2-7
cdr3_aa: CASSEQTGGGYEQYF
cdr3_nt: TGTGCCAGCAGTGAACAAACAGGGGGCGGGTACGAGCAGTACTTC

d_call: TRBD1
v_call: TRBV11-1
clone_size: NA
j_call: TRBJ1-1
cdr3_aa: CASSSDRGGTEAFF
cdr3_nt: TGTGCCAGCAGCTCAGACAGGGGCGGCACTGAAGCTTTCTTT

d_call: NA
v_call: TRBV5-1
clone_size: NA
j_call: TRBJ2-5
cdr3_aa: CASSFEWETQYF
cdr3_nt: TGCGCCAGCAGCTTTGAGTGGGAGACCCAGTACTTC

d_call: TRBD1
v_call: TRBV7-9
clone_size: few
j_call: TRBJ1-5
cdr3_aa: CASARGTGDQPQHF
cdr3_nt: TGTGCCAGCGCACGCGGGACAGGGGACCAGCCCCAGCATTTT

d_call: NA
v_call: TRBV5-6
clone_size: once
j_call: TRBJ2-7
cdr3_aa: CASSFQGPLSYEQYF
cdr3_nt: TGTGCCAGCAGCTTCCAGGGGCCTCTCTCCTACGAGCAGTACTTC

d_call: TRBD1
v_call: TRBV19
clone_size: NA
j_call: TRBJ2-7
cdr3_aa: CASSMDRESYEQYF
cdr3_nt: TGTGCCAGTAGTATGGACAGGGAGTCGTACGAGCAGTACTTC

d_call: TRBD2
v_call: TRBV5-1
clone_size: NA
j_call: TRBJ2-4
cdr3_aa: CASSQGLAEGAKNIQYF
cdr3_nt: TGCGCCAGCAGCCAGGGACTAGCGGAGGGGGCCAAAAACATTCAGTACTTC

d_call: TRBD1
v_call: TRBV6-1
clone_size: NA
j_call: TRBJ2-7
cdr3_aa: CATDERDRGYEQYF
cdr3_nt: TGTGCCACTGATGAGAGGGACAGGGGATACGAGCAGTACTTC

d_call: TRBD1
v_call: TRBV5-1
clone_size: NA
j_call: TRBJ2-3
cdr3_aa: CASSLGTADTQYF
cdr3_nt: TGCGCCAGCAGCCTGGGGACAGCTGATACGCAGTATTTT

d_call: NA
v_call: TRBV28
clone_size: NA
j_call: TRBJ1-1
cdr3_aa: CASSPSPGEQTEAFF
cdr3_nt: TGTGCCAGCAGTCCTAGTCCGGGGGAACAAACTGAAGCTTTCTTT

d_call: NA
v_call: TRBV27
clone_size: NA
j_call: TRBJ2-1
cdr3_aa: CASSPWGASGNEQFF
cdr3_nt: TGTGCCAGCAGTCCGTGGGGGGCTTCTGGCAATGAGCAGTTCTTC

d_call: TRBD1
v_call: TRBV9
clone_size: few
j_call: TRBJ1-2
cdr3_aa: CASSAYRGNTYGYTF
cdr3_nt: TGTGCCAGCAGCGCTTACAGGGGGAATACCTATGGCTACACCTTC

d_call: TRBD1
v_call: TRBV4-1
clone_size: NA
j_call: TRBJ2-1
cdr3_aa: CASSRRDSQTSYNEQFF
cdr3_nt: TGCGCCAGCAGCCGCCGGGACAGTCAGACCTCCTACAATGAGCAGTTCTTC

d_call: NA
v_call: TRBV5-6
clone_size: NA
j_call: TRBJ2-1
cdr3_aa: CASSLGYEQFF
cdr3_nt: TGTGCCAGCAGCTTGGGGTATGAGCAGTTCTTC

d_call: TRBD1
v_call: TRBV28
clone_size: NA
j_call: TRBJ2-1
cdr3_aa: CASSSPAGGLNEQFF
cdr3_nt: TGTGCCAGCAGTTCCCCGGCAGGGGGATTGAATGAGCAGTTCTTC

d_call: NA
v_call: TRBV11-2
clone_size: NA
j_call: TRBJ1-5
cdr3_aa: CASSSGDYSNQPQHF
cdr3_nt: TGTGCCAGCAGTTCTGGCGATTATAGCAATCAGCCCCAGCATTTT

d_call: NA
v_call: TRBV14
clone_size: few
j_call: TRBJ1-1
cdr3_aa: CASSSGLNTEAFF
cdr3_nt: TGTGCCAGCAGCAGCGGACTGAACACTGAAGCTTTCTTT

d_call: TRBD1
v_call: TRBV6-5
clone_size: once
j_call: TRBJ2-7
cdr3_aa: CASSRGTGGIYEQYF
cdr3_nt: TGTGCCAGCAGCCGCGGGACAGGGGGTATATACGAGCAGTACTTC

d_call: NA
v_call: TRBV5-1
clone_size: few
j_call: TRBJ1-5
cdr3_aa: CASSPDVGLPQHF
cdr3_nt: TGCGCCAGCAGCCCGGATGTGGGATTGCCCCAGCATTTT

d_call: TRBD1
v_call: TRBV28
clone_size: NA
j_call: TRBJ1-4
cdr3_aa: CASSLATGGWLFF
cdr3_nt: TGTGCCAGCAGTTTAGCGACAGGGGGCTGGCTGTTTTTT

d_call: NA
v_call: TRBV6-6
clone_size: NA
j_call: TRBJ2-7
cdr3_aa: CASSLSGLAGEQYF
cdr3_nt: TGTGCCAGCAGCCTGTCCGGGTTAGCTGGCGAGCAGTACTTC

d_call: NA
v_call: TRBV4-3
clone_size: NA
j_call: TRBJ1-1
cdr3_aa: CASSQDSSTEAFF
cdr3_nt: TGCGCCAGCAGCCAAGATTCCAGCACTGAAGCTTTCTTT

d_call: TRBD1
v_call: TRBV7-6
clone_size: once
j_call: TRBJ2-7
cdr3_aa: CASSLERGLNYEQYF
cdr3_nt: TGTGCCAGCAGCTTAGAAAGGGGGCTCAACTACGAGCAGTACTTC

d_call: TRBD1
v_call: TRBV6-1
clone_size: NA
j_call: TRBJ2-3
cdr3_aa: CASSDRGRDTQYF
cdr3_nt: TGTGCCAGCAGTGACAGGGGGCGAGATACGCAGTATTTT

d_call: NA
v_call: TRBV10-2
clone_size: NA
j_call: TRBJ1-1
cdr3_aa: CASSFFPSASPEAFF
cdr3_nt: TGCGCCAGCAGTTTTTTCCCTAGCGCTTCCCCTGAAGCTTTCTTT

d_call: TRBD2
v_call: TRBV14
clone_size: NA
j_call: TRBJ2-1
cdr3_aa: CASSQDRAGPYNEQFF
cdr3_nt: TGTGCCAGCAGCCAAGATCGAGCGGGGCCTTACAATGAGCAGTTCTTC

d_call: TRBD1
v_call: TRBV5-1
clone_size: NA
j_call: TRBJ2-1
cdr3_aa: CASSFRTGPISSYNEQFF
cdr3_nt: TGCGCCAGCAGCTTTCGGACAGGACCGATTAGCTCCTACAATGAGCAGTTCTTC

d_call: NA
v_call: TRBV19
clone_size: once
j_call: TRBJ2-5
cdr3_aa: CASSTGLAYGQETQYF
cdr3_nt: TGTGCCAGTAGTACGGGGTTAGCGTACGGCCAAGAGACCCAGTACTTC

d_call: NA
v_call: TRBV28
clone_size: NA
j_call: TRBJ2-7
cdr3_aa: CASSVGGPGGYEQYF
cdr3_nt: TGTGCCAGCAGTGTCGGGGGGCCAGGGGGATACGAGCAGTACTTC

d_call: NA
v_call: TRBV9
clone_size: NA
j_call: TRBJ1-2
cdr3_aa: CASSNDMNSIYGYTF
cdr3_nt: TGTGCCAGCAGTAATGACATGAACTCAATCTATGGCTACACCTTC

d_call: NA
v_call: TRBV5-1
clone_size: few
j_call: TRBJ2-5
cdr3_aa: CASSLVGETQYF
cdr3_nt: TGCGCCAGCAGCTTGGTGGGGGAGACCCAGTACTTC

d_call: TRBD1
v_call: TRBV28
clone_size: NA
j_call: TRBJ1-1
cdr3_aa: CASILRDRGKNTEAFF
cdr3_nt: TGTGCCAGCATTCTTCGGGACAGGGGAAAGAACACTGAAGCTTTCTTT

d_call: NA
v_call: TRBV7-2
clone_size: NA
j_call: TRBJ1-2
cdr3_aa: CASSFWTESYGYTF
cdr3_nt: TGTGCCAGCAGCTTCTGGACAGAATCATATGGCTACACCTTC

d_call: TRBD1
v_call: TRBV6-1
clone_size: NA
j_call: TRBJ2-7
cdr3_aa: CATTLVRGSSYEQYF
cdr3_nt: TGTGCCACCACCTTAGTCAGGGGGAGCTCCTACGAGCAGTACTTC

d_call: NA
v_call: TRBV7-2
clone_size: NA
j_call: TRBJ2-3
cdr3_aa: CASSLDLLGYTDTQYF
cdr3_nt: TGTGCCAGCAGCTTAGATTTGTTGGGGTACACAGATACGCAGTATTTT

d_call: NA
v_call: TRBV7-9
clone_size: NA
j_call: TRBJ1-2
cdr3_aa: CASSLGLGSSNYGYTF
cdr3_nt: TGTGCCAGCAGCTTAGGGTTAGGGTCGTCTAACTATGGCTACACCTTC

d_call: NA
v_call: TRBV27
clone_size: NA
j_call: TRBJ1-5
cdr3_aa: CASSLGGSNQPQHF
cdr3_nt: TGTGCCAGCAGTTTGGGGGGGAGCAATCAGCCCCAGCATTTT

d_call: NA
v_call: TRBV20-1
clone_size: NA
j_call: TRBJ2-7
cdr3_aa: CSASPPAEQYF
cdr3_nt: TGCAGTGCCTCCCCCCCCGCCGAGCAGTACTTC

d_call: NA
v_call: TRBV4-3
clone_size: once
j_call: TRBJ1-1
cdr3_aa: CASSQVPQANTEAFF
cdr3_nt: TGCGCCAGCAGCCAAGTGCCGCAGGCGAACACTGAAGCTTTCTTT

d_call: NA
v_call: TRBV2
clone_size: NA
j_call: TRBJ2-5
cdr3_aa: CASGPPAGAETQYF
cdr3_nt: TGTGCCAGCGGCCCCCCAGCAGGGGCTGAGACCCAGTACTTC

d_call: NA
v_call: TRBV6-5
clone_size: NA
j_call: TRBJ2-3
cdr3_aa: CASRKRDTQYF
cdr3_nt: TGTGCCAGCAGAAAAAGGGATACGCAGTATTTT

d_call: NA
v_call: TRBV5-1
clone_size: NA
j_call: TRBJ2-2
cdr3_aa: CASSLVGTNTGELFF
cdr3_nt: TGCGCCAGCAGCTTGGTTGGCACGAACACCGGGGAGCTGTTTTTT

d_call: TRBD1
v_call: TRBV5-1
clone_size: NA
j_call: TRBJ1-1
cdr3_aa: CASSRETSGGFRNTEAFF
cdr3_nt: TGCGCCAGCAGTCGTGAGACTTCAGGGGGCTTCAGGAACACTGAAGCTTTCTTT

d_call: TRBD1
v_call: TRBV5-6
clone_size: NA
j_call: TRBJ2-2
cdr3_aa: CASSPGGQGPAGELFF
cdr3_nt: TGTGCCAGCAGTCCGGGGGGACAGGGCCCCGCCGGGGAGCTGTTTTTT

d_call: TRBD2
v_call: TRBV7-9
clone_size: NA
j_call: TRBJ2-2
cdr3_aa: CASSAPLAGGWTGELFF
cdr3_nt: TGTGCCAGCAGCGCCCCACTAGCGGGAGGTTGGACCGGGGAGCTGTTTTTT

d_call: NA
v_call: TRBV11-3
clone_size: once
j_call: TRBJ2-3
cdr3_aa: CASSVRAGTDTQYF
cdr3_nt: TGTGCCAGCAGCGTGAGGGCGGGCACAGATACGCAGTATTTT

d_call: NA
v_call: TRBV5-5
clone_size: NA
j_call: TRBJ1-2
cdr3_aa: CASSLMPLYGYTF
cdr3_nt: TGTGCCAGCAGCTTGATGCCGCTCTATGGCTACACCTTC

d_call: TRBD1
v_call: TRBV6-1
clone_size: NA
j_call: TRBJ1-2
cdr3_aa: CASSELGTGREYGYTF
cdr3_nt: TGTGCCAGCAGTGAACTTGGGACAGGTCGAGAGTATGGCTACACCTTC

d_call: NA
v_call: TRBV11-2
clone_size: NA
j_call: TRBJ2-1
cdr3_aa: CASSLTRSSMRNEQFF
cdr3_nt: TGTGCCAGCAGCTTAACGAGGTCTAGCATGAGGAATGAGCAGTTCTTC

d_call: NA
v_call: TRBV28
clone_size: NA
j_call: TRBJ1-1
cdr3_aa: CAIESRTEAFF
cdr3_nt: TGTGCCATTGAGTCCCGAACTGAAGCTTTCTTT

d_call: NA
v_call: TRBV9
clone_size: NA
j_call: TRBJ1-1
cdr3_aa: CASSVGGTPNTEAFF
cdr3_nt: TGTGCCAGCAGCGTTGGTGGGACACCAAACACTGAAGCTTTCTTT

d_call: NA
v_call: TRBV6-1
clone_size: NA
j_call: TRBJ2-7
cdr3_aa: CASSEGGPITEQYF
cdr3_nt: TGTGCCAGCAGTGAAGGAGGGCCCATCACCGAGCAGTACTTC